These 23 T cell receptor beta chains were sequenced from one sample in a study of cytomegalovirus exposure and HLA in healthy donors. Researchers ran the PCR with 60 Vbeta and 13 Jbeta primers. Assay: immunoSEQ multiplex PCR; the TCRdb copy retains only in-frame clones and omits some. Among about 180,000 clones listed, more than 80% were seen once. Sequenced sample: PBMCs. The receptors come from a male donor in good health and CMV-seronegative.

The chain has TRBV5-1 and TRBJ1-5, with a possible D match to TRBD1 (5 bases). Trimming stripped 0 bases from V and 6 bases from J, with 16 bases between. The CDR3 has 16 residues. Germline loops: CDR1 SGHRS, CDR2 YFSETQ. The DNA for the CDR3 is TGCGCCAGCAGCTTGGATGTTTCAGGGAATCTTCAGCCCCAGCATTTT. The encoded protein is CASSLDVSGNLQPQHF.

In its sample, this clone was seen once. The chain employs TRBV4-2 and TRBJ2-7; 8 bases match TRBD1. Germline-derived CDR1 and CDR2 are LGHNA and YNFKEQ. V shed 4 bases and J 2 bases; nucleotides not matched to a gene: 4. The CDR3 runs to 14 residues. The CDR3 coding sequence is TGTGCCAGCAGCCGGGACAGGCGAACCTACGAGCAGTACTTC. It translates to CASSRDRRTYEQYF.

The rearrangement links TRBV18 to TRBJ2-2, with a tentative D call TRBD1 (6 bases). This CDR3 region has 14 residues. The germline gives CDR1 KGHSH, CDR2 LQKENI. Trimming took off 6 bases at V and 7 bases at J, with 15 bases between the two ends. CDR3 in DNA: TGTGCCAGCTCTTTCTCTTCAGGGGTCGGGGAGCTGTTTTTT. Its translation: CASSFSSGVGELFF.

The chain carries TRBV9 and TRBJ1-1; D might be TRBD1 (6 bases). Germline V gives CDR1 SGDLS, CDR2 YYNGEE. V lost 1 base and J lost 4, with 14 bases in between. The CDR3 is made up of 15 amino acids. CDR3 DNA sequence: TGTGCCAGCAGCGTATACTCAGGGGTGGGCACTGAAGCTTTCTTT. Encoded protein: CASSVYSGVGTEAFF. The full variable domain, with the rest looked up from reference TRBV9 and TRBJ1-1, is DSGVTQTPKHLITATGQRVTLRCSPRSGDLSVYWYQQSLDQGLQFLIQYYNGEERAKGNILERFSAQQFPDLHSELNLSSLELGDSALYFCASSVYSGVGTEAFFGQGTRLTVV.

The gene calls are TRBV4-2 and TRBJ1-3; no clear D gene. The CDR3 is 17 amino acids. The germline gives CDR1 LGHNA, CDR2 YNFKEQ. Between the trimmed V and J ends, which lost 5 bases and 0 bases, there was a span of 17 bases. The CDR3 DNA follows: TGTGCCAGCAGCGGGCATAGGTCCCTTTTCTCTGGAAACACCATATATTTT. This codes for CASSGHRSLFSGNTIYF.

The V gene is TRBV6-5, the J gene TRBJ1-2; TRBD1 is a possible D gene (5 bases). Germline V CDR1 and CDR2: MNHEY, SVGAGI. V was shortened by 6 bases and J by 8 bases, with 10 bases between the two germline ends. The CDR3 runs 11 residues. In nucleotides, the CDR3 is TGTGCCAGCAGCCCGGGGGGGGGCTACACCTTC. This translates into CASSPGGGYTF.

The chain carries TRBV28 and TRBJ2-2; D may be TRBD1 (5 bases). This CDR3 region has 16 residues. CDR1 and CDR2 (germline): MDHEN, SYDVKM. Deletions cut 3 bases from V and 0 bases from J, with 11 bases between. As DNA, the CDR3 is TGTGCCAGCAGTTTGGAGTGGACACCGAACACCGGGGAGCTGTTTTTT. Its protein product is CASSLEWTPNTGELFF. The full variable domain, completed using reference TRBV28 and TRBJ2-2, is DVKVTQSSRYLVKRTGEKVFLECVQDMDHENMFWYRQDPGLGLRLIYFSYDVKMKEKGDIPEGYSVSREKKERFSLILESASTNQTSMYLCASSLEWTPNTGELFFGEGSRLTVL.

Comment on this clone: The same CDR3 also results from other DNA sequences found in this sample. The chain employs TRBV5-6 and TRBJ1-1; 11 nucleotides agree with TRBD1. V shed 1 base, J shed 3 bases, and the junction held 8 bases outside the gene matches. The CDR3 loop spans 17 amino acids. Germline V gene data show CDR1 as SGHDT and CDR2 as YYEEEE. The CDR3 DNA is TGTGCCAGCAGCTTGATTGCCGGGACAGGGGGGTACACTGAAGCTTTCTTT. The encoded protein is CASSLIAGTGGYTEAFF.

The chain employs TRBV7-2 and TRBJ2-7, with 9 bases matching TRBD2. V lost 0 bases and J lost 2; bases outside the gene matches: 5. The CDR3 is 16 residues long. Germline assignment: CDR1 SGHTA and CDR2 FQGNSA. The CDR3 loop reads CASSLAMIAGAYEQYF. The CDR3 nucleotides are TGTGCCAGCAGCTTAGCGATGATAGCGGGGGCCTACGAGCAGTACTTC.

This chain links TRBV28 with TRBJ1-3; the match to TRBD1 covers 11 bases. The ends lost 4 bases at V and 4 bases at J; junction bases unmatched: 9. The germline V gene encodes CDR1 MDHEN and CDR2 SYDVKM. This CDR3 is built from 17 residues. This CDR3 is CASSSRGQGARGNTIYF. The CDR3 region has the DNA TGTGCCAGCAGTTCCCGAGGACAGGGGGCAAGGGGAAACACCATATATTTT.

In its sample, this clone was seen a few times. The gene calls are TRBV4-1 and TRBJ2-6, with 15 nucleotides matching TRBD2. Per germline, CDR1 MGHRA and CDR2 YSYEKL. The CDR3 contains 19 residues. Trimming removed 4 bases from V and 2 bases from J; junction bases left unmatched: 6. CDR3 bases: TGCGCCAGCAGCCGCGGGACTAGCGGGGGGACTCCTGGGGCCAACGTCCTGACTTTC. It translates to CASSRGTSGGTPGANVLTF.

This clone was observed a few times. The V gene is TRBV7-2, the J gene TRBJ2-7; tentatively, D is TRBD1 (5 bases). The CDR3 length is 14 residues. Trimming removed 1 base from V and 6 bases from J, with 13 bases in between. Germline V CDR1 and CDR2: SGHTA, FQGNSA. CDR3 DNA: TGTGCCAGCAGCTTAGGGGGCAGGGCTTGCGAGCAGTACTTC. This gives the protein CASSLGGRACEQYF. The full variable domain, its missing parts supplied by reference TRBV7-2 and TRBJ2-7, is GAGVSQSPSNKVTEKGKDVELRCDPISGHTALYWYRQSLGQGLEFLIYFQGNSAPDKSGLPSDRFSAERTGGSVSTLTIQRTQQEDSAVYLCASSLGGRACEQYFGPGTRLTVT.

The J gene is TRBJ2-5, the V gene TRBV6-6, with D perhaps TRBD1 (6 bases). The assigned J gene may be wrong: the sequence end matches TRBJ2-7 better. This CDR3 has 16 amino acids. Germline CDR1 MNHNY, CDR2 SVGAGI (reference sequence). The CDR3 coding sequence is TGTGCCAGCAGTTACTCGATTCAGGGGCTCCGGAACGAGCAGTACTTC. Its translation is CASSYSIQGLRNEQYF.

V and J are TRBV7-2 and TRBJ1-5; tentative D call: TRBD1 (5 bases). Germline V gene data show CDR1 as SGHTA and CDR2 as FQGNSA. V lost 7 bases and J 0 bases, leaving 13 bases between the germline ends. The CDR3 is made up of 15 amino acids. The CDR3 DNA reads TGTGCCAGCACCCCGGGGGGTTATAGCAATCAGCCCCAGCATTTT. Translating gives CASTPGGYSNQPQHF. The full variable domain, in which reference TRBV7-2 and TRBJ1-5 provide the parts outside the CDR3, is GAGVSQSPSNKVTEKGKDVELRCDPISGHTALYWYRQSLGQGLEFLIYFQGNSAPDKSGLPSDRFSAERTGGSVSTLTIQRTQQEDSAVYLCASTPGGYSNQPQHFGDGTRLSIL.

This clone showed up just a few times. This chain links TRBV6-5 with TRBJ1-1; D uncertain. CDR1 is MNHEY, CDR2 SVGAGI, per germline. Trimming took 5 bases from V and 0 from J, leaving 7 bases between them. This CDR3 comprises 13 residues. CDR3 sequence reads: CASSPRVNTEAFF. The CDR3 DNA is TGTGCCAGCAGTCCTCGGGTGAACACTGAAGCTTTCTTT.

The chain carries TRBV19 and TRBJ2-7; 10 nucleotides align to TRBD1. The V gene end was trimmed by 6 bases and the J gene end by 2 bases; junction bases not matched to a gene: 4. The CDR3 is 14 amino acids. Germline V gene sequence: CDR1 LNHDA, CDR2 SQIVND (reference sequence). The CDR3 DNA sequence: TGTGCCAGTAGCAGGACAGGGGGGGCCTACGAGCAGTACTTC. Translation gives CASSRTGGAYEQYF.

The CDR3 region has the DNA TGTGCCAGCAGTTTGACTAGCGGGAGGCCCCCGAACACCGGGGAGCTGTTTTTT. Translating it yields CASSLTSGRPPNTGELFF. The chain is built from TRBV7-6 and TRBJ2-2; TRBD2 aligns across 13 bases. Germline CDR1 and CDR2: SGHVS and FNYEAQ. The junction had 7 bases not matched to a gene; V was cut back by 6 bases and J by 0 bases. CDR3 size: 18 residues.

V usage is TRBV7-2 and J usage is TRBJ2-1, with 9 nucleotides matching TRBD2. The CDR3 consists of 17 residues. With 4 bases clipped from V and 6 bases from J, the junction kept 13 bases outside the gene matches. Germline CDR1 SGHTA, CDR2 FQGNSA. Written as DNA, the CDR3 is TGTGCCAGCAGCTACCGTATTGAGACTAGCGGAAGCAATGAGCAGTTCTTC. Its protein product is CASSYRIETSGSNEQFF.

This clone was seen a few times. V usage is TRBV5-5 and J usage is TRBJ1-5; 8 nucleotides match TRBD1. With V trimmed by 0 bases and J by 5 bases, 7 bases remained unmatched. CDR1 and CDR2 (germline): SGHKS, YYEKEE (reference sequence). This CDR3 has 16 residues. CDR3 nucleotides: TGTGCCAGCAGCTTGGGTCCAGGGGGCGCAGATCAGCCCCAGCATTTT. Residues: CASSLGPGGADQPQHF.

The chain employs TRBV11-1 and TRBJ2-5; D remains ambiguous. V was trimmed by 2 bases and J by 0 bases, leaving 7 bases between them. Germline lookup yields CDR1 SGHAT and CDR2 FQDESV (reference sequence). The CDR3 extends over 14 amino acids. In DNA, the CDR3 is TGTGCCAGCAGCTTACGCACAGACCAAGAGACCCAGTACTTC. This encodes CASSLRTDQETQYF.

The chain uses TRBV7-2 and TRBJ2-3, with D maybe TRBD2 (5 bases). This CDR3 is built from 15 residues. Trimming shortened V by 1 base and J by 3 bases, and 11 bases separated the two germline ends. Germline lookup yields CDR1 SGHTA and CDR2 FQGNSA. The CDR3 is CASSLVWTGTDTQYF. In DNA, the CDR3 is TGTGCCAGCAGCTTAGTTTGGACGGGGACAGATACGCAGTATTTT.

This clone was seen a few times. This chain connects TRBV5-8 to TRBJ2-7; 9 nucleotides match TRBD1. This CDR3 has 14 amino acids. Trimming cost V 0 bases and J 6 bases; bases outside gene matches: 4. Germline lookup yields CDR1 SGHTS and CDR2 YDEGEE. The CDR3 sequence: CASSLVQGATEQYF. CDR3 DNA: TGTGCCAGCAGCTTGGTACAGGGGGCAACCGAGCAGTACTTC.

The chain has TRBV6-1 and TRBJ1-1, with 12 nucleotides matching TRBD1. J lost 5 bases, V lost 4 bases, and 2 bases had no gene match. CDR1 MNHNS and CDR2 SASEGT come from the germline V gene. The CDR3 has 14 residues. CDR3 sequence: CASSGGQGATEAFF. The CDR3 bases are TGTGCCAGCAGTGGGGGACAGGGGGCGACTGAAGCTTTCTTT.